This T cell receptor beta chain comes out of a study of cytomegalovirus exposure and HLA in healthy donors. Study results and limitations: The availability of immune exposure information extended only to CMV serostatus. Associated with cytomegalovirus, according to the listing, were 150 to 200 TCR beta chains.

The CDR3 has 13 amino acids. Trimming removed 10 bases at V and 5 bases at J, with 17 bases between. CDR1 ENHRY and CDR2 SYGVKD come from the germline V gene. Primers for the PCR totalled 60 Vbeta and 13 Jbeta. Using immunoSEQ multiplex PCR, the repertoire was profiled, and TCRdb retains in-frame clones only, with some absent. Of some 150,000 clones in the sample, 64% were seen once. Worth noting for this clone: As yet, its antigen is unknown.

J is TRBJ1-1 and V is TRBV10-3; D is perhaps TRBD1 (6 bases). This TCR was sampled from a woman aged 30 to 39 in good health and CMV-seropositive. What was sequenced was PBMCs. The CDR3 sequence: CATRTDVGTEAFF. The CDR3 nucleotides read TGTGCCACCAGGACAGATGTAGGAACTGAAGCTTTCTTT.